This T cell receptor (beta chain) derives from a study of immune evolution from preneoplasia to lung adenocarcinoma. Overall study results and limits: Clonality was highest in normal lung, lower in later-stage lesions apparently.

TCRdb's copy holds only in-frame clones and misses some; the assay was immunoSEQ multiplex PCR. This sample yields roughly 1,100 clones, of which more than 75% are seen a single time; around 7.7% belongs to the top ten. This clone came up a few times. Its antigen is as yet unknown. V was trimmed by 5 bases and J by 4 bases, leaving 18 bases between them. Germline V gene lookup returns CDR1 SNHLY and CDR2 FYNNEI. This CDR3 has 17 residues. The origin of this receptor is a person aged 65 to 85 with lung adenocarcinoma. Sequencing was done on a sample of FFPE atypical adenomatous hyperplasia tissue from the lung. Subset described: atypical adenomatous hyperplasia (AAH), lung preneoplasia. The gene calls are TRBV2 and TRBJ2-6; no clear D gene. The CDR3 nucleotides read TGTGCCAGCAGTTACAGAACTTCGGTTCTGGGGGCCAACGTCCTGACTTTC. Its translation is CASSYRTSVLGANVLTF.